One sample yielded the 15 T cell receptor beta chains listed below, sequenced in a study of T cell changes during pregnancy in multiple sclerosis. Assay: immunoSEQ multiplex PCR; the TCRdb copy retains only in-frame clones and omits some. Of tens of thousands of clones listed, about 89% are singletons. Sequencing was performed on CD4+ T cells from peripheral blood mononuclear cells, taken in the third trimester of pregnancy. These receptors came from a female donor in good health, enrolled as a control in a pregnancy study.

This clone appeared a single time. The chain links TRBV19 to TRBJ2-7; the D gene is possibly TRBD1 (6 bases). Germline values: CDR1 LNHDA, CDR2 SQIVND (reference sequence). V was shortened by 7 bases and J by 1 base, with 20 bases between the two germline ends. The CDR3 is 16 residues long. The CDR3 nucleotides are TGTGCCAGTAAAGGGTTGGTGGCAGGGGATTCCTACGAGCAGTACTTC. Translating it yields CASKGLVAGDSYEQYF.

This chain joins TRBV5-1 and TRBJ2-7; 11 bases fit TRBD2. Germline CDR1 is SGHRS and CDR2 is YFSETQ. This CDR3 spans 17 amino acids. Trimming removed 1 base from V and 7 bases from J; junction bases left unmatched: 13. In DNA form, the CDR3 reads TGCGCCAGCAGCTTGTTCGCGACTAGCGGGATAACGGAAGAGCAGTACTTC. Its translation is CASSLFATSGITEEQYF.

The V gene is TRBV11-3, the J gene TRBJ2-6, with 7 bases that match TRBD2. Trimming at V came to 5 bases and at J to 1 base, leaving 11 bases not matched to a gene. The CDR3 has 18 amino acids. The germline V gene encodes CDR1 SGHNT and CDR2 YENEEA. This chain's CDR3 is CASSPGRGSGSGANVLTF. In DNA form, the CDR3 reads TGTGCCAGCAGCCCAGGGAGGGGTAGTGGATCTGGGGCCAACGTCCTGACTTTC. The full variable domain, its missing parts supplied by reference TRBV11-3 and TRBJ2-6, is EAGVVQSPRYKIIEKKQPVAFWCNPISGHNTLYWYLQNLGQGPELLIRYENEEAVDDSQLPKDRFSAERLKGVDSTLKIQPAELGDSAVYLCASSPGRGSGSGANVLTFGAGSRLTVL.

V is TRBV5-1 and J is TRBJ2-1, with D possibly TRBD2 on 5 matching bases. Germline V gene lookup returns CDR1 SGHRS and CDR2 YFSETQ. Trimming left V 0 bases short and J 6 bases short, with 7 bases between. There are 13 residues in the CDR3. CDR3 coding DNA: TGCGCCAGCAGCTTGGTGGAGGTCAATGAGCAGTTCTTC. Residues: CASSLVEVNEQFF.

The V and J genes are TRBV7-2 and TRBJ1-3; 8 positions agree with TRBD1. The germline V gene has CDR1 SGHTA and CDR2 FQGNSA. This CDR3 is built from 15 residues. The trim removed 7 bases at V and 0 bases at J, leaving 5 bases unmatched. The CDR3 sequence: CASTTGALSGNTIYF. CDR3 nucleotides: TGTGCCAGCACGACAGGGGCCCTCTCTGGAAACACCATATATTTT.

V and J are TRBV18 and TRBJ2-7; D remains unclear. V gave up 3 bases and J gave up 5 bases, with 5 bases separating them. The CDR3 spans 11 residues. CDR1 is KGHSH, CDR2 LQKENI, per germline. The CDR3 here is CASSPGHEQYF. The CDR3 coding sequence is TGTGCCAGCTCACCGGGCCACGAGCAGTACTTC. The full variable domain, rest sourced from reference TRBV18 and TRBJ2-7, is NAGVMQNPRHLVRRRGQEARLRCSPMKGHSHVYWYRQLPEEGLKFMVYLQKENIIDESGMPKERFSAEFPKEGPSILRIQQVVRGDSAAYFCASSPGHEQYFGPGTRLTVT.

The chain has TRBV19 and TRBJ2-7; 8 bases line up with TRBD1. The V segment lost 3 bases and the J segment 1 base; nucleotides outside the gene matches: 5. Germline V lookup: CDR1 LNHDA, CDR2 SQIVND (reference sequence). CDR3 length: 15 residues. CDR3 protein: CASSIMGTGSYEQYF. The CDR3, as DNA: TGTGCCAGTAGTATTATGGGGACAGGTTCCTACGAGCAGTACTTC.

The chain couples TRBV5-6 to TRBJ2-5, with a tentative D call TRBD2 (5 bases). The J call is uncertain, as TRBJ2-7 better fits the DNA end. This CDR3 comprises 14 residues. Germline V gives CDR1 SGHDT, CDR2 YYEEEE. CDR3 residues: CASSPRPAAYEQYF. The CDR3 DNA follows: TGTGCCAGCAGCCCTCGTCCAGCGGCCTACGAGCAGTACTTC.

This clone was detected a few times. V usage is TRBV19 and J usage is TRBJ2-2; D is unresolved. V lost 1 base and J 1 base, leaving 4 bases between the germline ends. Germline loops: CDR1 LNHDA, CDR2 SQIVND (reference sequence). The CDR3 runs to 14 residues. The CDR3 loop is CASSIAGNTGELFF. In DNA, the CDR3 is TGTGCCAGTAGTATAGCGGGGAACACCGGGGAGCTGTTTTTT.

J is TRBJ1-1 and V is TRBV19, with 8 positions matching TRBD1. Looked up from germline, CDR1 is LNHDA and CDR2 is SQIVND (reference sequence). J gave up 5 bases and V 8 bases, and 13 bases lay outside the gene matches. The CDR3 runs 15 residues. CDR3 sequence (DNA): TGTGCCAGTCGGAGCAGGGGGCTGCATAGGACTGAAGCTTTCTTT. Residues: CASRSRGLHRTEAFF.

The V call is TRBV9, the J call TRBJ2-7; TRBD2 might be the D (6 bases). V was shortened by 4 bases and J by 0 bases, with 11 bases between the two germline ends. CDR1 is SGDLS, CDR2 YYNGEE, per germline. The CDR3 has 14 residues. CDR3 residues: CASSPDGSSYEQYF. The CDR3 nucleotides read TGTGCCAGCAGCCCCGACGGGAGCTCCTACGAGCAGTACTTC.

This chain connects TRBV5-6 to TRBJ2-6; TRBD1 aligns across 7 bases. V was pared by 4 bases and J by 0 bases, with 10 bases of the junction left unmatched. Germline V CDR1 and CDR2: SGHDT, YYEEEE. This CDR3 is built from 18 residues. In DNA, the CDR3 is TGTGCCAGCAGCAAAACAGGGGCTTGGGTCTCTGGGGCCAACGTCCTGACTTTC. This codes for CASSKTGAWVSGANVLTF. Together with reference TRBV5-6 and TRBJ2-6, the CDR3 gives the full variable domain: DAGVTQSPTHLIKTRGQQVTLRCSPKSGHDTVSWYQQALGQGPQFIFQYYEEEERQRGNFPDRFSGHQFPNYSSELNVNALLLGDSALYLCASSKTGAWVSGANVLTFGAGSRLTVL.

The chain combines TRBV11-1 with TRBJ2-1; D is unclear. Trimming took 4 bases from V and 4 from J, leaving 8 bases between them. This CDR3 is 13 amino acids long. Germline values: CDR1 SGHAT, CDR2 FQDESV (reference sequence). CDR3 sequence (DNA): TGTGCCAGCAGCTCATACATGTACAATGAGCAGTTCTTC. Protein: CASSSYMYNEQFF. Together with reference TRBV11-1 and TRBJ2-1, the CDR3 gives the full variable domain: EAEVAQSPRYKITEKSQAVAFWCDPISGHATLYWYRQILGQGPELLVQFQDESVVDDSQLPKDRFSAERLKGVDSTLKIQPAELGDSAMYLCASSSYMYNEQFFGPGTRLTVL.

This chain joins TRBV5-1 and TRBJ2-4, with TRBD2 matching 8 bases. This CDR3 region has 15 residues. J gave up 1 base and V 4 bases, and 4 bases lay outside the gene matches. CDR1 is SGHRS, CDR2 YFSETQ, per germline. In nucleotides, the CDR3 is TGCGCCAGCAGCCCGGGAGGGGGGGCCAAAAACATTCAGTACTTC. Its protein is CASSPGGGAKNIQYF.

The chain employs TRBV6-6 and TRBJ2-2; TRBD1 matches 7 bases. Per the germline V gene, CDR1 is MNHNY and CDR2 is SVGAGI (reference sequence). Trimming removed 6 bases from V and 5 bases from J; junction bases left unmatched: 9. This CDR3 is 15 amino acids long. The CDR3: CASRPQQGRTGELFF. CDR3 DNA: TGTGCCAGCAGACCTCAACAGGGGCGGACCGGGGAGCTGTTTTTT.